This is a list of T cell receptor beta chains from one sample in a study of T cells in pancreatic ductal adenocarcinoma. Clones were sequenced by immunoSEQ multiplex PCR, and TCRdb holds only the in-frame ones, with some missing. Among around 9,000 clones listed, about nine tenths were seen once. Sequencing used PBMCs. Source of these receptors: a human donor with pancreatic ductal adenocarcinoma. The CDR3 runs from the conserved cysteine through the conserved F or W. A D gene is named only where the DNA matches it firmly. Size is omitted from some rows. Given values are once, few, many or a class for expanded clones.

j_call d_call v_call clone_size cdr3_nt cdr3_aa
TRBJ1-1 - TRBV2 - TGTGCCAGCAGCCAGACCCAGACGGGAGCTTTCTTT CASSQTQTGAFF
TRBJ2-3 TRBD1 TRBV27 - TGTGCCAGCAGTTTAGGGACAGGAGATACGCAGTATTTT CASSLGTGDTQYF
TRBJ2-1 - TRBV28 - TGTGCCAGCAGGGGGCGGCGGATGAGCTCCTACAATGAGCAGTTCTTC CASRGRRMSSYNEQFF
TRBJ2-1 - TRBV29-1 - TGCAGCGTTGAACTCAGCGCTAGCGACGAGAGCGATGAGCAGTTCTTC CSVELSASDESDEQFF
TRBJ2-7 - TRBV4-2 - TGTGCCAGCAGCCAAGATTCCAACCCCCGGCAGGGCCCCTACGAGCAGTACTTC CASSQDSNPRQGPYEQYF
TRBJ1-5 - TRBV28 - TGTGCCAGCCGTCAGGTTCTCTCTTCCAATCAGCCCCAGCATTTT CASRQVLSSNQPQHF
TRBJ2-7 TRBD2 TRBV7-6 few TGTGCCAGCAGCTCCCTAAAGACTAGCGGAGGGTACGAGCAGTACTTC CASSSLKTSGGYEQYF
TRBJ1-5 - TRBV6-5 - TGTGCCAGCAGTCCGTCCCTCGCCGGGCAGCCCCAGCATTTT CASSPSLAGQPQHF
TRBJ2-2 - TRBV7-8 - TGCGCCAGCAGCGACTTGGCGGAGCTGTTTTTT CASSDLAELFF
TRBJ1-5 - TRBV7-2 - TGTGCCAGCAGCGCCAGGAACAATCAGCCCCAGCATTTT CASSARNNQPQHF
TRBJ2-3 TRBD2 TRBV15 - TGTGCCACCAGCAGCCTATCCGGACTAGCGGGAATCACAGATACGCAGTATTTT CATSSLSGLAGITDTQYF
TRBJ1-5 - TRBV19 - TGTGCCAGTAGTACGGGAGATTCCTATCAGCCCCAGCATTTT CASSTGDSYQPQHF
TRBJ2-5 TRBD1 TRBV5-1 - TGCGCCAGCTATCAGACAGGGGGAGAGACCCAGTACTTC CASYQTGGETQYF
TRBJ1-2 - TRBV6-5 once TGTGCCAGCAGTTACTCTAGGAGGACGTTTGTCTATGGCTACACCTTC CASSYSRRTFVYGYTF
TRBJ2-2 - TRBV7-8 - TGTGCCAGCAGCTCTAGCATATCTAACACCGGGGAGCTGTTTTTT CASSSSISNTGELFF
TRBJ1-4 - TRBV2 - TGTGCCAGCAGCCCTCGGGGAGGGGAAAAACTGTTTTTT CASSPRGGEKLFF
TRBJ1-1 - TRBV7-2 - TGTGCCAGCAGCTTAGTGGCGGGCTTAAACACTGAAGCTTTCTTT CASSLVAGLNTEAFF
TRBJ1-5 TRBD1 TRBV19 - TGTGCCACCACACAGGGGGCTCATAGCAATCAGCCCCAGCATTTT CATTQGAHSNQPQHF
TRBJ2-4 - TRBV7-9 once TGTGCCAGCAGCCGGAGACGGGGGGCTAAAAACATTCAGTACTTC CASSRRRGAKNIQYF
TRBJ2-2 TRBD2 TRBV5-1 once TGCGCCAGCAGCTTGTTAGCGGGGGACACCGGGGAGCTGTTTTTT CASSLLAGDTGELFF
TRBJ1-1 - TRBV5-3 - TGTGCCAGAAGCTTTTGCGACACTGAAGCTTTCTTT CARSFCDTEAFF
TRBJ2-3 - TRBV7-2 - TGTGCCAGCAGCTTAGCGGGGGGGCCGGAAGATACGCAGTATTTT CASSLAGGPEDTQYF
TRBJ2-5 - TRBV6-4 - TGTGCCAGCATGGGCCGGAGAGAAGAGGCGGGGGAGACCCAGTACTTC CASMGRREEAGETQYF
TRBJ1-5 TRBD1 TRBV6-5 - TGTGCCAGCAGTTACTCGGGACAGGGTTGGCAGCCCCAGCATTTT CASSYSGQGWQPQHF
TRBJ1-5 - TRBV28 once TGTGCTAGAGGGGGGGGGCGCGGAAGCAATCAGCCCCAGCATTTT CARGGGRGSNQPQHF
TRBJ2-5 - TRBV10-3 - TGTGCCACTCAGCGGGAAGAGACCCAGTACTTC CATQREETQYF
TRBJ1-5 - TRBV27 - TGTGCCAGCAGTTACTATCTAGATCAGCCCCAGCATTTT CASSYYLDQPQHF
TRBJ2-7 - TRBV27 - TGTGCCAGCAGCACGGGGTTGGGCGAGCAGTACTTC CASSTGLGEQYF
TRBJ2-3 - TRBV5-6 once TGTGCCAGCAGCTTGACAGATGGAGATACGCAGTATTTT CASSLTDGDTQYF
TRBJ2-2 - TRBV27 few TGTGCCAGCAGTTTATCCAGGGTGTTAACCGGGGAGCTGTTTTTT CASSLSRVLTGELFF
TRBJ2-5 - TRBV28 - TGTGCCAGCAGTTCGGACAAGGGAGGGGGTCGAGAGACCCAGTACTTC CASSSDKGGGRETQYF
TRBJ2-3 TRBD2 TRBV7-2 - TGTGCCAGCAGATCCGGGACTAGCGGGCAGTATTTT CASRSGTSGQYF
TRBJ2-7 - TRBV7-9 few TGTGCCAGCAGCAAAGGACAGTTCTACGAGCAGTACTTC CASSKGQFYEQYF
TRBJ2-6 - TRBV4-3 - TGCGCCAGCAGCCAAGCGCAGATCTCCGGGGCCAACGTCCTGACTTTC CASSQAQISGANVLTF
TRBJ2-7 TRBD1 TRBV27 - TGTGCCAGCAGTCCGGGACAGAAAGAGCAGTACTTC CASSPGQKEQYF
TRBJ2-3 - TRBV10-3 once TGTGCCATCAGTGAGAGGGGCATTTCAAATACGCAGTATTTT CAISERGISNTQYF
TRBJ2-1 TRBD2 TRBV6-4 - TGTGCCAGCAGTGTCGTAGCGGGGGGCGGTAGTAATGAGCAGTTCTTC CASSVVAGGGSNEQFF
TRBJ2-1 - TRBV4-1 - TGCGCCAGCAGCCGCGGAGTTGGGGGCAGGGATGAGCAGTTCTTC CASSRGVGGRDEQFF
TRBJ1-5 TRBD1 TRBV5-6 - TGTGCCAGCAGCCTGACAGGGTTCGAGGGTCAGCCCCAGCATTTT CASSLTGFEGQPQHF
TRBJ2-3 TRBD2 TRBV4-3 - TGCGCCAGCAGCCGACTAGCGGGGGCCGTAAGCACAGATACGCAGTATTTT CASSRLAGAVSTDTQYF
TRBJ2-7 TRBD1 TRBV5-6 - TGTGCCAGCAGCTTGGTCGGACAGGGACTCGAGCAGTACTTC CASSLVGQGLEQYF
TRBJ1-1 - TRBV4-1 - TGCGCCAGCAGGCGGGGTGACACTGAAGCTTTCTTT CASRRGDTEAFF
TRBJ1-6 TRBD1 TRBV7-2 few TGTGCCAGCAGCTTACCAGGGACAGGGGCATCACCCCTCCACTTT CASSLPGTGASPLHF
TRBJ1-6 TRBD1 TRBV4-1 - TGCGCCAGCAGCCAGGGACAGGGGTATAATTCACCCCTCCACTTT CASSQGQGYNSPLHF
TRBJ2-7 - TRBV5-1 - TGCGCCAGCAGCGTGCGGGCCGCTCTAGAGCAGTACTTC CASSVRAALEQYF
TRBJ2-7 - TRBV27 - TGTGCCAGCAGGAACGCTGGGGCCTCCTACGAGCAGTACTTC CASRNAGASYEQYF
TRBJ2-7 TRBD1 TRBV11-3 - TGTGCCAGCAGCGCATTCCGAGTCAGGGGGCATCCGTACGAGCAGTACTTC CASSAFRVRGHPYEQYF
TRBJ2-7 TRBD2 TRBV4-1 few TGCGCCAGCAGCCAAGAGCGGCAGGGAGGGAACTACGAGCAGTACTTC CASSQERQGGNYEQYF
TRBJ2-1 - TRBV9 - TGTGCCAGCAGCCCTTACAGTGGCTCCTACAATGAGCAGTTCTTC CASSPYSGSYNEQFF
TRBJ2-1 TRBD1 TRBV4-3 - TGCGCCAGCAGGGAAACCTTGACAGGGGGCTCCTACAATGAGCAGTTCTTC CASRETLTGGSYNEQFF
TRBJ2-7 - TRBV29-1 - TGCAGCGTTGAAGATGGCAGGGGAAATTCCGAGCAGTACTTC CSVEDGRGNSEQYF
TRBJ2-3 TRBD2 TRBV5-4 - TGTGCCAGCAGCTTCCCTAGCGGGGGTCCCACAGATACGCAGTATTTT CASSFPSGGPTDTQYF
TRBJ1-5 - TRBV28 - TGTGCCAGCCGGGGACTTCAGCCCCAGCATTTT CASRGLQPQHF
TRBJ2-5 - TRBV2 - TGTGCCAGCACTGGGGCTGGAGAGACCCAGTACTTC CASTGAGETQYF
TRBJ2-3 TRBD2 TRBV29-1 - TGCAGCGTTCCTAGCGGGGGGAGCACAGATACGCAGTATTTT CSVPSGGSTDTQYF
TRBJ2-5 - TRBV5-4 - TGTGCCAGCAGCAAACAGGACGGCGAAGAGACCCAGTACTTC CASSKQDGEETQYF
TRBJ1-1 - TRBV19 - TGTGCCAGTATCGATCGGTTGAACACTGAAGCTTTCTTT CASIDRLNTEAFF
TRBJ1-2 TRBD1 TRBV6-1 - TGTGCCAGCAGTGACGGACAGGACTATGGCTACACCTTC CASSDGQDYGYTF
TRBJ2-3 - TRBV21-1 - TGTGCCAGCAGCAAGGGAGGGCCACCCCGCACAGATACGCAGTATTTT CASSKGGPPRTDTQYF